These 5 T cell receptor beta chains share one sample of origin, sequenced in a study of CD8 T cells in Susac syndrome. Reverse transcription of 0.5 to 1 ug RNA was performed with random hexamers. One entry per CDR3 protein, called by TCRdb with MiXCR from the immunoSEQ multiplex PCR reads. This table has approximately 80,000 distinct CDR3 sequences, around nine tenths appearing once. The sample consisted of CD8+ T cells from PBMCs. The receptors stem from a human donor with multiple sclerosis.

This rearrangement joins TRBV19 to TRBJ2-2, with 10 nucleotides matching TRBD2. In germline, CDR1 is LNHDA, CDR2 SQIVND (reference sequence). Germline trimming cut 1 base from V and 5 bases from J; bases unmatched to any gene: 4. CDR3 length: 16 amino acids. The CDR3 DNA sequence: TGTGCCAGTAGTATAGCCCTTAGCGGGAGGACCGGGGAGCTGTTTTTT. Amino acid sequence: CASSIALSGRTGELFF.

The chain couples TRBV3-1 to TRBJ2-5; TRBD2 might be the D (6 bases). Trimming stripped 0 bases from V and 4 bases from J, with 6 bases between. Per germline, CDR1 LGHDT and CDR2 YNNKEL (reference sequence). The CDR3 totals 13 residues. In DNA, the CDR3 is TGTGCCAGCAGCCAAGAGGGAGGAGAGACCCAGTACTTC. It codes for CASSQEGGETQYF.

The chain joins TRBV2 to TRBJ1-4; D possibly corresponds to TRBD1 (5 bases). CDR1 and CDR2 (germline): SNHLY, FYNNEI. V dropped 4 bases and J dropped 11 bases, with 17 bases sitting between them. This CDR3 is built from 14 residues. For the CDR3, the DNA is TGTGCCAGCAGTGCGGGGCAGGGAAAGGGGAAACTGTTTTTT. It specifies CASSAGQGKGKLFF.

This chain connects TRBV4-1 to TRBJ2-2; no definite D call. Germline-derived CDR1 and CDR2 are MGHRA and YSYEKL. The CDR3 sequence is 16 residues long. V lost 4 bases, J lost 8 bases, and 20 bases lay in between. DNA for the CDR3: TGCGCCAGCAGCCCCCCTATTGTCAGGAATCAAGGGGAGCTGTTTTTT. It encodes CASSPPIVRNQGELFF.

This rearrangement joins TRBV27 to TRBJ1-2; tentative D call: TRBD1 (5 bases). This CDR3 is 12 amino acids long. Trimming left V 7 bases short and J 4 bases short, with 10 bases between. Germline CDR1 is MNHEY and CDR2 is SMNVEV (reference sequence). Here the CDR3 reads CASMSGFYGYTF. CDR3 bases: TGTGCCAGCATGTCAGGGTTCTATGGCTACACCTTC.